The 8 T cell receptor beta chains below come from one sample, sequenced in a study of OX40 agonist ivuxolimab in advanced cancers. Library preparation employed the immunoSEQ multiplex PCR assay. The table comes from immuneACCESS by way of TCRdb, which keeps in-frame sequences with V and J called. Part of the clones is missing from these tables; in studies checked, under half for an unresolved V gene and the rest for unknown reasons. In this sample the table shows just over 95,000 clones, 90% of which occur a single time. Together, the top ten hold under 0.2% of the sample. Specimen: CD4+ or CD8+ T cells sorted from blood, collected in a trial of the OX40 agonist ivuxolimab. The receptors stem from an adult with an advanced solid tumor such as melanoma, head and neck, liver or kidney cancer.

The chain recombines TRBV19 with TRBJ2-2; D is unclear. Germline V gives CDR1 LNHDA, CDR2 SQIVND (reference sequence). This CDR3 contains 12 residues. The V gene lost 5 bases and the J gene lost 7 bases, with 8 bases spanning the gap. CDR3 sequence reads: CASSSVRGELFF. The CDR3 DNA is TGTGCCAGTAGTTCTGTTCGCGGGGAGCTGTTTTTT. The whole variable domain, remainder taken from reference TRBV19 and TRBJ2-2, is DGGITQSPKYLFRKEGQNVTLSCEQNLNHDAMYWYRQDPGQGLRLIYYSQIVNDFQKGDIAEGYSVSREKKESFPLTVTSAQKNPTAFYLCASSSVRGELFFGEGSRLTVL.

The chain joins TRBV10-2 to TRBJ1-6, with D possibly being TRBD1 (5 bases). Looked up from germline, CDR1 is WSHSY and CDR2 is SAAADI. CDR3 size: 14 residues. Trimming pared 6 bases from V and 7 bases from J, leaving 13 bases between. The CDR3 spells CASRETGPNSPLHF. CDR3 DNA sequence: TGCGCCAGCAGGGAAACAGGACCCAATTCACCCCTCCACTTT.

V gene TRBV5-1 combines with J gene TRBJ2-5; no clear D gene. The length of the CDR3 is 14 residues. Germline V lookup: CDR1 SGHRS, CDR2 YFSETQ. The V gene lost 3 bases and the J gene lost 3 bases, with 12 bases spanning the gap. The CDR3 loop is CASSSGWREETQYF. The CDR3 DNA follows: TGCGCCAGCAGCTCGGGTTGGAGAGAAGAGACCCAGTACTTC. Full variable domain (outside the CDR3, taken from reference TRBV5-1 and TRBJ2-5): KAGVTQTPRYLIKTRGQQVTLSCSPISGHRSVSWYQQTPGQGLQFLFEYFSETQRNKGNFPGRFSGRQFSNSRSEMNVSTLELGDSALYLCASSSGWREETQYFGPGTRLLVL.

The gene calls are TRBV23-1 and TRBJ2-6, with D possibly TRBD2 on 6 matching bases. TRBV23-1 qualifies as an ORF whose function is uncertain. V dropped 2 bases and J dropped 0 bases, with 14 bases sitting between them. CDR3 length equals 18 residues. CDR3 in DNA: TGCGCCAGCAGTCAAAGGCCTAGCGATAGCTCTGGGGCCAACGTCCTGACTTTC. Translating it yields CASSQRPSDSSGANVLTF.

V usage is TRBV28 and J usage is TRBJ1-3, with 8 bases that match TRBD1. Trimming at V came to 2 bases and at J to 2 bases, leaving 8 bases not matched to a gene. The CDR3 covers 17 residues. CDR1 and CDR2 from the germline V gene are MDHEN and SYDVKM. The CDR3 protein is CASSLEPSDRAGNTIYF. CDR3 nucleotides: TGTGCCAGCAGTTTAGAACCTTCGGACAGGGCTGGAAACACCATATATTTT.

CDR3 sequence reads: CAIRRASGANVLTF. Here the CDR3 DNA reads TGTGCCATCCGTCGAGCTTCTGGGGCCAACGTCCTGACTTTC. The V call is TRBV15, the J call TRBJ2-6; D ambiguous. V lost 10 bases to trimming and J lost 1 base, with 11 bases between them. The CDR3 contains 14 residues. Germline lookup yields CDR1 LNHNV and CDR2 YYDKDF (reference sequence).

The chain links TRBV5-5 to TRBJ1-3, with no clear D. Trimming took off 3 bases at V and 7 bases at J, with 8 bases between the two ends. CDR3 length: 12 amino acids. Germline CDR1 SGHKS, CDR2 YYEKEE (reference sequence). CDR3 region: CASSWEGNTIYF. For the CDR3, the DNA is TGTGCCAGCAGCTGGGAAGGTAACACCATATATTTT.

V gene TRBV10-2 combines with J gene TRBJ2-2; 7 bases are a match to TRBD2. From germline, CDR1 is WSHSY and CDR2 SAAADI. The CDR3 is made up of 15 amino acids. Losses at the gene ends were 7 bases for V and 1 base for J; bases not matched to a gene: 6. CDR3 in amino acids: CASKNRGENTGELFF. CDR3 nucleotides: TGCGCCAGCAAGAATCGGGGGGAGAACACCGGGGAGCTGTTTTTT.